Listed here are 27 T cell receptor beta chains from one sample, sequenced in a study of cytomegalovirus exposure and HLA in healthy donors. Primers for the PCR totalled 60 Vbeta and 13 Jbeta. Only in-frame clones appear in the TCRdb table, and some are missing; sequencing was by immunoSEQ multiplex PCR. The sample includes approximately 210,000 clones, more than 75% of them seen just once. Material: PBMCs. These receptor sequences come from a young man in good health and CMV-seronegative.

This chain uses TRBV27 with TRBJ1-6; 7 positions agree with TRBD1. V shed 6 bases and J 7 bases; nucleotides not matched to a gene: 9. Germline V gene sequence: CDR1 MNHEY, CDR2 SMNVEV (reference sequence). This CDR3 contains 15 residues. The chain's CDR3 is CASRGLGQANSPLHF. The CDR3 DNA reads as TGTGCCAGCAGAGGACTCGGACAGGCAAATTCACCCCTCCACTTT.

The chain joins TRBV5-5 to TRBJ2-1; 11 nucleotides align to TRBD2. Germline CDR1 reads SGHKS; CDR2 reads YYEKEE (reference sequence). The CDR3 runs 16 residues. V shed 2 bases and J 8 bases; nucleotides not matched to a gene: 9. The CDR3 sequence: CASSFTSGGSDYEQFF. The DNA of the CDR3 is TGTGCCAGCAGCTTTACTAGCGGGGGATCGGACTATGAGCAGTTCTTC.

This clone was recorded once. V is TRBV14 and J is TRBJ1-4, with 10 bases fitting TRBD1. V dropped 5 bases and J dropped 10; count of bases not matched to a gene: 1. Germline assignment: CDR1 SGHDN and CDR2 FVKESK. This CDR3 is built from 12 residues. The CDR3 DNA is TGTGCCAGCAGCTGGGACAGGGGAAAACTGTTTTTT. Translation: CASSWDRGKLFF.

This chain connects TRBV7-9 to TRBJ2-2, with D possibly TRBD2 on 6 matching bases. Germline-derived CDR1 and CDR2 are SEHNR and FQNEAQ (reference sequence). The CDR3 length is 16 residues. V lost 4 bases and J 4 bases, leaving 16 bases between the germline ends. The CDR3 here is CASSSFAVEGTGELFF. The CDR3 bases are TGTGCCAGCAGCTCATTTGCTGTGGAGGGCACCGGGGAGCTGTTTTTT.

The chain uses TRBV7-8 and TRBJ2-1; TRBD1 matches at 7 bases. The CDR3 extends over 19 amino acids. The V and J ends lost 5 bases and 0 bases, in that order; junction bases with no gene match: 16. Germline V gene lookup returns CDR1 SGHVS and CDR2 FQNEAQ. The CDR3 nucleotides read TGTGCCAGCAGCCCGCGGACAGGAGCTCCTGGAGGCTCCTACAATGAGCAGTTCTTC. Protein: CASSPRTGAPGGSYNEQFF.

This clone was recorded a few times. The chain combines TRBV6-4 with TRBJ2-5; 7 nucleotides line up with TRBD1. The CDR3 has 15 residues. CDR1 MRHNA and CDR2 SNTAGT come from the germline V gene. The trim removed 3 bases at V and 3 bases at J, leaving 7 bases unmatched. The CDR3 loop is CASSEVAGGEETQYF. The CDR3 nucleotides read TGTGCCAGCAGTGAAGTGGCAGGGGGAGAAGAGACCCAGTACTTC.

This chain links TRBV10-3 with TRBJ1-5; TRBD1 agrees at 7 bases. Germline V gene data show CDR1 as ENHRY and CDR2 as SYGVKD. With V trimmed by 10 bases and J by 0 bases, 6 bases remained unmatched. The CDR3 consists of 14 residues. The CDR3 nucleotides read TGTGCCACCACAGGGGAAAATAGCAATCAGCCCCAGCATTTT. The encoded protein is CATTGENSNQPQHF.

This rearrangement joins TRBV19 to TRBJ2-1, with a weak D call TRBD2 (5 bases). Germline loops: CDR1 LNHDA, CDR2 SQIVND (reference sequence). The V end lost 5 bases, the J end lost 7 bases, and 9 bases lay between the germline ends. There are 12 residues in the CDR3. DNA for the CDR3: TGTGCCAGTAGTTTGTCGGGAAATGAGCAGTTCTTC. This gives the protein CASSLSGNEQFF.

The count of this clone is one. This chain links TRBV14 with TRBJ2-1, with D perhaps matching TRBD1 (6 bases). The CDR3 has 12 residues. V dropped 5 bases and J dropped 10 bases, with 12 bases sitting between them. CDR1 and CDR2 (germline): SGHDN, FVKESK. CDR3 sequence: CASSSYRAEQFF. The CDR3 region has the DNA TGTGCCAGCAGCTCATACAGGGCCGAGCAGTTCTTC.

This chain uses TRBV5-1 with TRBJ1-3; 10 bases align to TRBD1. Trimming cost V 4 bases and J 0 bases; bases outside gene matches: 10. Germline V gene sequence: CDR1 SGHRS, CDR2 YFSETQ. The CDR3 is made up of 18 amino acids. CDR3 bases: TGCGCCAGCAGCAAGGGGACAGGGGACTACCTCTCTGGAAACACCATATATTTT. It codes for CASSKGTGDYLSGNTIYF.

The J gene is TRBJ1-1, the V gene TRBV30; 9 positions match TRBD1. This CDR3 spans 14 amino acids. Germline V CDR1 and CDR2: GTSNPN, SVGIG (reference sequence). Trimming took 2 bases from V and 6 from J; bases not matched to a gene: 7. DNA of the CDR3: TGTGCCTGGAGTACAACAGGGGGCTTCGCTGAAGCTTTCTTT. This translates into CAWSTTGGFAEAFF.

The chain combines TRBV30 with TRBJ1-2, with 11 positions matching TRBD1. The CDR3 has 16 amino acids. V shed 0 bases and J 8 bases; nucleotides not matched to a gene: 11. CDR1 is GTSNPN and CDR2 is SVGIG in the germline V gene (reference sequence). The CDR3 bases are TGTGCCTGGAGTGTAGGGGCACGGACAGGGGGCAAGGGCTACACCTTC. Its protein is CAWSVGARTGGKGYTF. The full variable domain, its missing parts supplied by reference TRBV30 and TRBJ1-2, is SQTIHQWPATLVQPVGSPLSLECTVEGTSNPNLYWYRQAAGRGLQLLFYSVGIGQISSEVPQNLSASRPQDRQFILSSKKLLLSDSGFYLCAWSVGARTGGKGYTFGSGTRLTVV.

The chain carries TRBV29-1 and TRBJ2-5; 8 nucleotides agree with TRBD1. CDR3 length: 14 residues. The germline gives CDR1 SQVTM, CDR2 ANQGSEA. V gave up 6 bases and J gave up 11 bases; unmatched junction bases: 17. DNA of the CDR3: TGCAGCGTGGCCAAGACAGGGGAACTACGAGGGCAGTACTTC. Amino acid sequence: CSVAKTGELRGQYF.

J is TRBJ1-2 and V is TRBV2, with D tentatively TRBD1 (5 bases). CDR1 is SNHLY and CDR2 is FYNNEI in the germline V gene. With 3 bases removed from V and 6 bases from J, the gap between germline ends came to 17 bases. The CDR3 runs 15 residues. Here the CDR3 reads CASSEVGQGINGYTF. The CDR3 DNA follows: TGTGCCAGCAGTGAGGTCGGTCAGGGAATTAATGGCTACACCTTC.

In nucleotides, the CDR3 is TGTGCCAGCAGTGAATTTTTGCAGGGGGCGAAGACCCAGTACTTC. It yields the protein CASSEFLQGAKTQYF. The V call is TRBV6-1, the J call TRBJ2-5; 8 positions match TRBD1. Looked up from germline, CDR1 is MNHNS and CDR2 is SASEGT. The CDR3 consists of 15 residues. V shed 2 bases and J 6 bases; nucleotides not matched to a gene: 8.

The V gene is TRBV29-1, the J gene TRBJ2-5; 8 bases map to TRBD1. CDR1 is SQVTM and CDR2 is ANQGSEA in the germline V gene. V was clipped by 0 bases and J by 5 bases; unmatched bases: 14. This CDR3 is 17 amino acids long. The CDR3 DNA reads TGCAGCGTTGAAGAAACCGGGACAGGACCCCGTGTGGAGACCCAGTACTTC. It encodes CSVEETGTGPRVETQYF.

This sequence joins TRBV27 and TRBJ1-6; D perhaps matches TRBD1 (5 bases). Germline V gene sequence: CDR1 MNHEY, CDR2 SMNVEV (reference sequence). CDR3 length equals 19 residues. Deletions cut 6 bases from V and 0 bases from J, with 21 bases between. CDR3 sequence (DNA): TGTGCCAGCAGAGGCCCACCGGGACTTCAGAGCTCCTATAATTCACCCCTCCACTTT. Its protein product is CASRGPPGLQSSYNSPLHF.

J is TRBJ1-1 and V is TRBV30; a weak D match, TRBD1 (5 bases). V was pared by 7 bases and J by 0 bases, with 15 bases between. CDR1 GTSNPN and CDR2 SVGIG come from the germline V gene (reference sequence). The CDR3 loop spans 14 amino acids. The CDR3: CASPRAGLNTEAFF. CDR3 sequence (DNA): TGTGCCTCCCCTCGAGCAGGGTTGAACACTGAAGCTTTCTTT.

Note on this clone: Other nucleotide sequences in the sample specify the same CDR3. CDR3 DNA sequence: TGTGCCAGCAGCTTAGCTCGCACAACACCCCTCCACTTT. Translated, it gives CASSLARTTPLHF. This sequence joins TRBV7-9 and TRBJ1-6; D remains unclear. The CDR3 extends over 13 amino acids. CDR1 is SEHNR and CDR2 is FQNEAQ in the germline V gene (reference sequence). Trimming took off 0 bases at V and 11 bases at J, with 8 bases between the two ends. Complete variable domain (other parts from reference TRBV7-9 and TRBJ1-6): DTGVSQNPRHKITKRGQNVTFRCDPISEHNRLYWYRQTLGQGPEFLTYFQNEAQLEKSRLLSDRFSAERPKGSFSTLEIQRTEQGDSAMYLCASSLARTTPLHFGNGTRLTVT.

This clone appeared once. This rearrangement joins TRBV19 to TRBJ1-2, with a tentative D call TRBD1 (5 bases). CDR3 length: 15 amino acids. From germline, CDR1 is LNHDA and CDR2 SQIVND (reference sequence). The ends were cut back, 1 base at V and 3 bases at J, with 12 bases in the middle. CDR3 sequence reads: CASSIGQGLDYGYTF. CDR3 coding DNA: TGTGCCAGTAGTATAGGTCAGGGCCTCGACTATGGCTACACCTTC.

The table lists this clone with a few counts. One end of the junction fails to match germline, which may point to a read error. The chain combines TRBV7-9 with TRBJ2-4; maybe TRBD2 (5 bases). Looked up from germline, CDR1 is SEHNR and CDR2 is FQNEAQ (reference sequence). The CDR3 has 16 residues. CDR3 in DNA: TGTTCCAGCAGCCAAGGACTCCTCTTAGCCAAAAACATTCAGTACTTC. It is translated as CSSSQGLLLAKNIQYF.

The CDR3 sequence: CASRARTGGVGETQYF. The CDR3 region has the DNA TGTGCCAGTAGAGCCCGAACAGGGGGCGTTGGAGAGACCCAGTACTTC. This chain connects TRBV19 to TRBJ2-5; TRBD1 agrees at 9 bases. Trimming at V came to 6 bases and at J to 4 bases, leaving 12 bases not matched to a gene. CDR3 length equals 16 residues. Per germline, CDR1 LNHDA and CDR2 SQIVND (reference sequence).

This chain joins TRBV7-9 and TRBJ2-1; 13 bases are shared with TRBD2. The J segment lost 4 bases and the V segment lost 4 bases, leaving 7 bases of the junction unmatched. Germline CDR1 SEHNR, CDR2 FQNEAQ (reference sequence). CDR3 size: 17 residues. The CDR3 sequence: CASSSRLAGGRYNEQFF. The CDR3 DNA reads TGTGCCAGCAGCTCAAGACTAGCGGGGGGCAGATACAATGAGCAGTTCTTC.

V is TRBV5-4 and J is TRBJ2-7, with TRBD2 matching 8 bases. CDR1 and CDR2 (germline): SGHNT, YYREEE (reference sequence). The V segment lost 3 bases and the J segment 5 bases; nucleotides outside the gene matches: 7. The CDR3 contains 14 residues. The CDR3 nucleotides are TGTGCCAGCAGCTCCCGCGGGGGGAGCGACGAGCAGTACTTC. Translated, it gives CASSSRGGSDEQYF.

The chain has TRBV19 and TRBJ1-5; D is unresolved. The germline V gene has CDR1 LNHDA and CDR2 SQIVND (reference sequence). The germline V and J ends were trimmed by 8 bases and 7 bases, with 15 bases remaining between them. The CDR3 has 13 amino acids. The CDR3 region is CASRGRGGQPQHF. The CDR3 region has the DNA TGTGCCAGTCGCGGCCGGGGAGGACAGCCCCAGCATTTT.

The rearrangement uses TRBV14 and TRBJ2-1; 13 positions match TRBD2. Per germline, CDR1 SGHDN and CDR2 FVKESK. The CDR3 length is 16 residues. V trimming: 4 bases; J trimming: 6 bases; junction bases outside the gene matches: 6. CDR3 residues: CASSLAGLAGFNEQFF. The DNA of the CDR3 is TGTGCCAGCAGCCTAGCGGGACTAGCGGGATTCAATGAGCAGTTCTTC. The variable domain in full, completed from reference TRBV14 and TRBJ2-1, reads EAGVTQFPSHSVIEKGQTVTLRCDPISGHDNLYWYRRVMGKEIKFLLHFVKESKQDESGMPNNRFLAERTGGTYSTLKVQPAELEDSGVYFCASSLAGLAGFNEQFFGPGTRLTVL.

This chain uses TRBV5-1 with TRBJ2-7; no definite D call. CDR3 length: 14 amino acids. Germline V gene lookup returns CDR1 SGHRS and CDR2 YFSETQ. Trimming took 4 bases from V and 2 from J, leaving 13 bases between them. The CDR3 sequence: CASSPQASTYEQYF. CDR3 DNA sequence: TGCGCCAGCAGCCCCCAGGCCTCTACCTACGAGCAGTACTTC. Drawing the rest from reference TRBV5-1 and TRBJ2-7, the complete variable domain is KAGVTQTPRYLIKTRGQQVTLSCSPISGHRSVSWYQQTPGQGLQFLFEYFSETQRNKGNFPGRFSGRQFSNSRSEMNVSTLELGDSALYLCASSPQASTYEQYFGPGTRLTVT.